The 14 T cell receptor beta chains listed next were all sequenced from one sample in a study of T cell responses to AZD1222 COVID-19 vaccine. TCRdb's table, derived via immunoSEQ multiplex PCR, lists solely in-frame clones and lacks some. The data contain more than 110,000 clones, approximately 92% of them singletons. The sample in question was peripheral blood, obtained 28 days after the second AZD1222 dose. These receptors originate from an adult who received the AZD1222 COVID-19 vaccine.

This clone appeared once. At one end the junction does not follow the germline gene, possibly because of a read error. The rearrangement joins TRBV12-3 or TRBV12-4 to TRBJ2-7, with TRBD1 identical over 8 bases. The CDR3 loop spans 11 amino acids. CDR3 in DNA: TGTGCCAGCAGGGACAGGGAGGCCATCGACTTC. Translating gives CASRDREAIDF.

This clone was counted a few times. The rearrangement uses TRBV4-3 and TRBJ2-1, with TRBD2 as a possible D gene (6 bases). Germline-derived CDR1 and CDR2 are LGHNA and YSLEER. The CDR3 length is 16 residues. The V end lost 0 bases, the J end lost 5 bases, and 14 bases lay between the germline ends. CDR3 region: CASSQDPGSPDNEQFF. CDR3 sequence (DNA): TGCGCCAGCAGCCAAGATCCCGGGAGTCCCGACAATGAGCAGTTCTTC.

The rearrangement joins TRBV28 to TRBJ1-5; TRBD1 is a possible D gene (5 bases). Germline V lookup: CDR1 MDHEN, CDR2 SYDVKM. CDR3 size: 14 residues. V shed 1 base and J shed 6 bases, with 10 bases lying between them. The CDR3, as DNA: TGTGCCAGCAGTTTATTAGCGGGGACTCAGCCCCAGCATTTT. Its translation: CASSLLAGTQPQHF. The variable domain in full, completed from reference TRBV28 and TRBJ1-5, reads DVKVTQSSRYLVKRTGEKVFLECVQDMDHENMFWYRQDPGLGLRLIYFSYDVKMKEKGDIPEGYSVSREKKERFSLILESASTNQTSMYLCASSLLAGTQPQHFGDGTRLSIL.

The chain couples TRBV3-1 (or the pseudogene TRBV3-2) to TRBJ1-2; D remains ambiguous. The V end lost 4 bases, the J end lost 4 bases, and 19 bases lay between the germline ends. CDR1 and CDR2 from the germline V gene are LGHDT and YNNKEL (reference sequence). The CDR3 length is 16 residues. The CDR3 DNA is TGTGCCAGCAGCCTTCAACGGCCACGTGGTGGCTATGGCTACACCTTC. Translating gives CASSLQRPRGGYGYTF.

This chain joins TRBV29-1 and TRBJ1-5; D is unresolved. The CDR3 contains 13 residues. Per the germline V gene, CDR1 is SQVTM and CDR2 is ANQGSEA. V was trimmed by 4 bases and J by 1 base, leaving 8 bases between them. Here the CDR3 DNA reads TGCAGCGTTGCTTCCGGCAGCAATCAGCCCCAGCATTTT. It yields the protein CSVASGSNQPQHF.

The rearrangement joins TRBV29-1 to TRBJ2-5, with D uncertain. The CDR3 totals 13 residues. Trimming pared 3 bases from V and 2 bases from J, leaving 10 bases between. Germline V gene sequence: CDR1 SQVTM, CDR2 ANQGSEA. This chain's CDR3 is CSVDTVGQETQYF. As DNA, the CDR3 is TGCAGCGTTGACACAGTTGGACAAGAGACCCAGTACTTC.

The CDR3 bases are TGTGCCTGTAGCCTTGGGACGGATGAAAAACTGTTTTTT. Translating gives CACSLGTDEKLFF. The chain uses TRBV30 and TRBJ1-4, with a weak D call TRBD1 (5 bases). CDR3 length: 13 residues. Germline V lookup: CDR1 GTSNPN, CDR2 SVGIG (reference sequence). The V end was cut by 6 bases, the J end by 6 bases, with 14 bases between.

The chain has TRBV18 and TRBJ1-4, with 9 positions matching TRBD1. Trimming removed 4 bases from V and 8 bases from J; junction bases left unmatched: 8. CDR3 length: 15 amino acids. In germline, CDR1 is KGHSH, CDR2 LQKENI. CDR3 nucleotides: TGTGCCAGCTCACTCCGGACAGGGGCCCCCGAAAAACTGTTTTTT. Translation gives CASSLRTGAPEKLFF.

The chain has TRBV18 and TRBJ1-2, with TRBD1 matching 7 bases. From germline, CDR1 is KGHSH and CDR2 LQKENI. J was trimmed by 6 bases and V by 3 bases; bases with no gene match: 7. The CDR3 sequence is 14 residues long. CDR3 amino acids: CASSPRQGGDGYTF. In DNA, the CDR3 is TGTGCCAGCTCACCTCGACAGGGAGGGGATGGCTACACCTTC.

This chain joins TRBV19 and TRBJ2-5, with 8 bases lining up with TRBD1. Germline V lookup: CDR1 LNHDA, CDR2 SQIVND (reference sequence). The CDR3 has 15 amino acids. With V trimmed by 4 bases and J by 2 bases, 6 bases remained unmatched. The CDR3 DNA sequence: TGTGCCAGTAGTAGACAGGGGATTTTACAAGAGACCCAGTACTTC. Translating it yields CASSRQGILQETQYF.

This clone was picked up one time. J is TRBJ1-2 and V is TRBV10-3, with 8 bases fitting TRBD1. J lost 4 bases, V lost 6 bases, and 7 bases had no gene match. The CDR3 is 14 residues long. From germline, CDR1 is ENHRY and CDR2 SYGVKD. CDR3 sequence: CAIRAAGGRYGYTF. The DNA of the CDR3 is TGTGCCATCAGGGCGGCAGGGGGCCGCTATGGCTACACCTTC.

The chain has TRBV28 and TRBJ1-2; possible D gene TRBD1, 5 bases. The germline V gene encodes CDR1 MDHEN and CDR2 SYDVKM. The V end was cut by 6 bases, the J end by 2 bases, with 10 bases between. The length of the CDR3 is 13 residues. For the CDR3, the DNA is TGTGCCAGCAGCCCCGGGACCAACTATGGCTACACCTTC. It is translated as CASSPGTNYGYTF.

J is TRBJ2-2 and V is TRBV11-3; no clear D gene. The CDR3 runs 13 residues. V lost 1 base to trimming and J lost 5 bases, with 5 bases between them. Per germline, CDR1 SGHNT and CDR2 YENEEA. The CDR3, as DNA: TGTGCCAGCAGCTTAGCCGCAACCGGGGAGCTGTTTTTT. Protein: CASSLAATGELFF.

The chain couples TRBV6-5 to TRBJ2-7, with 8 bases that match TRBD1. With V trimmed by 7 bases and J by 7 bases, 6 bases remained unmatched. The V gene's germline CDR1 is MNHEY and CDR2 SVGAGI. The CDR3 extends over 12 amino acids. The CDR3 DNA reads as TGTGCCAGCACCGACAGGGGAGGTGAGCAGTACTTC. Its translation is CASTDRGGEQYF.